Sequencing of this T cell receptor beta chain was carried out in a study of shared clonotypes between healthy human individuals. CDR3 length: 16 residues. Germline values: CDR1 MGHDK, CDR2 SYGVNS. V was shortened by 4 bases and J by 4 bases, with 17 bases between the two germline ends. TCRdb keeps only in-frame clones here, not all; method: immunoSEQ multiplex PCR. The repertoire holds approximately 1.1 million clones, with about four fifths as singletons. Study findings and constraints: Researchers found naive subsets generally carried larger estimated richness than memory subsets. Clonotypes shared by all four donors outscored non-shared clonotypes in generation probability.

Remarks on this clone: Its specificity is not known.

J is TRBJ1-5 and V is TRBV25-1; D might be TRBD1 (6 bases). The clonotype originates from a man younger than 35 in good health. Some clones in this sample may be carry-over from other donors' samples. Sequencing used memory CD4+ T cells from PBMCs. Noted subset: CD45RA-negative fraction. This CDR3 reads CASSVQWTVGNQPQHF. The CDR3 region has the DNA TGTGCCAGCAGTGTTCAATGGACAGTAGGGAATCAGCCCCAGCATTTT.